The 29 T cell receptor beta chains listed next were all sequenced from one sample in a study of response to subunit inactivated influenza vaccine. TCRdb ran MiXCR on the RT-PCR reads and lists one entry per CDR3 protein. The repertoire holds 450,000 to 600,000 distinct CDR3 sequences, with 7.5% to 8.5% as singletons. Source: PBMCs from blood, taken about 24 months after vaccination. The receptors were sampled from a man between 50 and 75 years old who received an inactivated influenza vaccine.

The chain links TRBV12-5 to TRBJ2-1; 9 bases map to TRBD2. CDR1 is LGHNT and CDR2 is FRNRAP in the germline V gene. The CDR3 totals 16 residues. Unmatched junction bases numbered 2, after V lost 0 bases and J lost 2 bases. As DNA, the CDR3 is TGTGCTAGTGGTTTGGTAGCGGGGGGCCCCTACAATGAGCAGTTCTTC. Residues: CASGLVAGGPYNEQFF.

Many counts were recorded for this clonotype. The chain employs TRBV20-1 and TRBJ1-5; a weak D match, TRBD1 (6 bases). V was cut by 2 bases and J by 3 bases, with 8 bases left in between. Germline lookup yields CDR1 DFQATT and CDR2 SNEGSKA (reference sequence). CDR3 length: 13 amino acids. This chain's CDR3 is CSARTGNNQPQHF. The CDR3 DNA reads TGCAGTGCTAGAACAGGGAACAATCAGCCCCAGCATTTT.

This clonotype has just a few counts. DNA for the CDR3: TGTGCCAGCAGGCTCGGGACTAGCGTTATCTACGAGCAGTACTTC. It encodes CASRLGTSVIYEQYF. The V gene is TRBV6-1, the J gene TRBJ2-7; TRBD2 agrees at 10 bases. This CDR3 region has 15 residues. Germline CDR1 is MNHNS and CDR2 is SASEGT. The V segment lost 6 bases and the J segment 3 bases; nucleotides outside the gene matches: 8.

The J gene is TRBJ2-7, the V gene TRBV7-2; D call uncertain. Germline CDR1 SGHTA, CDR2 FQGNSA. The CDR3 length is 13 residues. Trimming took off 5 bases at V and 5 bases at J, with 13 bases between the two ends. This chain's CDR3 is CASSLTWIHEQYF. The CDR3 DNA sequence: TGTGCCAGCAGCCTGACATGGATCCACGAGCAGTACTTC.

The chain joins TRBV5-1 to TRBJ2-1; D gene uncertain. Germline CDR1 is SGHRS and CDR2 is YFSETQ. Trimming took off 7 bases at V and 5 bases at J, with 7 bases between the two ends. The CDR3 consists of 11 residues. The DNA of the CDR3 is TGCGCCAGCGCTATAGACAATGAGCAGTTCTTC. It specifies CASAIDNEQFF. The full variable domain, rest sourced from reference TRBV5-1 and TRBJ2-1, is KAGVTQTPRYLIKTRGQQVTLSCSPISGHRSVSWYQQTPGQGLQFLFEYFSETQRNKGNFPGRFSGRQFSNSRSEMNVSTLELGDSALYLCASAIDNEQFFGPGTRLTVL.

This clonotype turned up a few times. The V call is TRBV30, the J call TRBJ2-3; D remains ambiguous. This CDR3 spans 13 amino acids. Germline CDR1 reads GTSNPN; CDR2 reads SVGIG (reference sequence). V was trimmed by 3 bases and J by 0 bases, leaving 7 bases between them. Here the CDR3 reads CAWSRFSTDTQYF. Written as DNA, the CDR3 is TGTGCCTGGAGCCGGTTTAGCACAGATACGCAGTATTTT.

The chain uses TRBV5-6 and TRBJ2-6; no definite D call. The V end lost 4 bases, the J end lost 5 bases, and 10 bases lay between the germline ends. Germline CDR1 reads SGHDT; CDR2 reads YYEEEE. This CDR3 has 14 amino acids. The CDR3 DNA reads TGTGCCAGCAGCGATTTCACGAGGGCCAACGTCCTGACTTTC. Translation: CASSDFTRANVLTF.

This clonotype was recorded a few times. This sequence joins TRBV7-2 and TRBJ2-3, with TRBD2 matching over 9 bases. CDR1 and CDR2 (germline): SGHTA, FQGNSA. V trimming: 5 bases; J trimming: 8 bases; junction bases outside the gene matches: 5. The CDR3 has 13 residues. CDR3 amino acids: CASSPLAGVTQYF. The CDR3 DNA reads TGTGCCAGCAGCCCCTTAGCGGGAGTTACGCAGTATTTT.

This clonotype was seen at least ten times. The chain couples TRBV27 to TRBJ2-3; D is possibly TRBD2 (6 bases). V was shortened by 8 bases and J by 5 bases, with 14 bases between the two germline ends. The germline V gene encodes CDR1 MNHEY and CDR2 SMNVEV (reference sequence). This CDR3 has 13 residues. The CDR3 DNA follows: TGTGCCAGCTGTGGGGGGATGGGAGATACGCAGTATTTT. Protein product: CASCGGMGDTQYF.

This clonotype was observed a handful of times. The chain couples TRBV20-1 to TRBJ2-5; 10 bases map to TRBD2. The length of the CDR3 is 14 residues. V was pared by 7 bases and J by 4 bases, with 9 bases of the junction left unmatched. CDR1 is DFQATT and CDR2 is SNEGSKA in the germline V gene (reference sequence). CDR3 residues: CSVASGSFAETQYF. The CDR3 DNA sequence: TGCAGTGTAGCTAGCGGGAGTTTTGCAGAGACCCAGTACTTC.

This clonotype has more than one count but fewer than ten. The V call is TRBV7-9, the J call TRBJ2-5; 10 positions agree with TRBD1. The V gene end was trimmed by 4 bases and the J gene end by 4 bases; junction bases not matched to a gene: 6. This CDR3 is 15 amino acids long. Germline V lookup: CDR1 SEHNR, CDR2 FQNEAQ (reference sequence). This chain's CDR3 is CASSSGQGIGETQYF. As DNA, the CDR3 is TGTGCCAGCAGCTCGGGACAGGGGATAGGAGAGACCCAGTACTTC.

The chain carries TRBV7-2 and TRBJ2-1, with 7 bases lining up with TRBD2. Unmatched junction bases numbered 13, after V lost 0 bases and J lost 8 bases. The CDR3 contains 17 residues. The V gene's germline CDR1 is SGHTA and CDR2 FQGNSA. Here the CDR3 DNA reads TGTGCCAGCAGCTTAGCACTAGCGAGATACACCCTCGATGAGCAGTTCTTC. Translating gives CASSLALARYTLDEQFF.

There are many counts of this clonotype. The J gene is TRBJ2-1, the V gene TRBV12-3 or TRBV12-4, with TRBD1 matching 7 bases. The CDR3 spans 15 residues. The junction had 3 bases not matched to a gene; V was cut back by 2 bases and J by 2 bases. CDR3 nucleotide sequence: TGTGCCAGCAGTTTACGTCAGGGGGCCTACAATGAGCAGTTCTTC. Encoded protein: CASSLRQGAYNEQFF.

The rearrangement joins TRBV6-1 to TRBJ2-6, with TRBD1 matching 7 bases. Germline CDR1 reads MNHNS; CDR2 reads SASEGT. Trimming cost V 7 bases and J 0 bases; bases outside gene matches: 12. The CDR3 spans 18 residues. CDR3 loop: CASTDLGRGSSGANVLTF. The CDR3 bases are TGTGCCAGCACCGACTTGGGCAGGGGGAGCTCTGGGGCCAACGTCCTGACTTTC.

This sequence joins TRBV28 and TRBJ2-2; a weak D match, TRBD2 (6 bases). Germline V gene data show CDR1 as MDHEN and CDR2 as SYDVKM. V lost 2 bases, J lost 4 bases, and 14 bases lay in between. This CDR3 is built from 16 residues. As DNA, the CDR3 is TGTGCCAGCAGTTTAGTGGGAGGACTTTTCACCGGGGAGCTGTTTTTT. It encodes CASSLVGGLFTGELFF. Full variable domain (rest looked up from reference TRBV28 and TRBJ2-2): DVKVTQSSRYLVKRTGEKVFLECVQDMDHENMFWYRQDPGLGLRLIYFSYDVKMKEKGDIPEGYSVSREKKERFSLILESASTNQTSMYLCASSLVGGLFTGELFFGEGSRLTVL.

This chain connects TRBV7-3 to TRBJ2-5; TRBD2 matches at 14 bases. This CDR3 has 17 amino acids. J gave up 5 bases and V 5 bases, and 10 bases lay outside the gene matches. Per the germline V gene, CDR1 is SGHTA and CDR2 is FQGTGA. Written as DNA, the CDR3 is TGTGCCAGCAGCCCAGGGACTAGCGGGAGAATGTTGGAGACCCAGTACTTC. This encodes CASSPGTSGRMLETQYF.

This clonotype turned up a few times. The V gene is TRBV6-2 or TRBV6-3, the J gene TRBJ2-1, with D possibly matching TRBD1 (7 bases). CDR3 length equals 16 residues. V was clipped by 2 bases and J by 3 bases, with 14 bases between them. Per germline, CDR1 MNHEY and CDR2 SVGEGT. The CDR3 sequence: CASSYTARGVYNEQFF. CDR3 nucleotide sequence: TGTGCCAGCAGTTACACTGCCAGGGGGGTCTACAATGAGCAGTTCTTC.

The sample holds one count of this clonotype. The chain links TRBV11-2 to TRBJ2-5; TRBD2 agrees at 7 bases. This CDR3 contains 16 residues. Per germline, CDR1 SGHAT and CDR2 FQNNGV. J was trimmed by 0 bases and V by 1 base; bases with no gene match: 5. DNA for the CDR3: TGTGCCAGCAGCTTAGTTCGGGGGGAGTACCAAGAGACCCAGTACTTC. Encoded protein: CASSLVRGEYQETQYF.

The CDR3 region is CASSQGLSLNHEQYF. The CDR3 DNA is TGCGCCAGCAGCCAAGGACTTTCGCTAAATCACGAGCAGTACTTC. V is TRBV4-3 and J is TRBJ2-7; no clear D gene. With 1 base removed from V and 5 bases from J, the gap between germline ends came to 15 bases. The germline gives CDR1 LGHNA, CDR2 YSLEER. CDR3 size: 15 residues.

The DNA of the CDR3 is TGTGCCATCAGGACAGGGGGTCAGGACTATAATTCACCCCTCCACTTT. Translation: CAIRTGGQDYNSPLHF. This chain connects TRBV10-3 to TRBJ1-6, with 9 bases aligning to TRBD1. V trimming: 6 bases; J trimming: 3 bases; junction bases outside the gene matches: 6. CDR3 length: 16 amino acids. Germline V CDR1 and CDR2: ENHRY, SYGVKD.

The CDR3 spells CASSYGLAPYYEQYF. DNA for the CDR3: TGTGCCAGCAGTTACGGGCTAGCGCCTTATTACGAGCAGTACTTC. The J gene is TRBJ2-7, the V gene TRBV6-5; possible D gene TRBD2, 6 bases. CDR3 length: 15 amino acids. V lost 2 bases, J lost 4 bases, and 15 bases lay in between. Germline V gives CDR1 MNHEY, CDR2 SVGAGI.

This clonotype was recorded a few times. The chain couples TRBV29-1 to TRBJ1-1; 10 bases agree with TRBD1. The CDR3 length is 13 residues. The ends lost 4 bases at V and 5 bases at J; junction bases unmatched: 4. Looked up from germline, CDR1 is SQVTM and CDR2 is ANQGSEA. The CDR3 reads CSVGGQGRTEAFF. CDR3 nucleotide sequence: TGCAGCGTTGGGGGACAGGGGAGAACTGAAGCTTTCTTT.

This clonotype has a handful of counts. The chain is built from TRBV25-1 and TRBJ2-7; D call uncertain. This CDR3 is 14 amino acids long. Trimming took 2 bases from V and 6 from J, leaving 14 bases between them. Germline V gene sequence: CDR1 MGHDK, CDR2 SYGVNS. Here the CDR3 reads CASSEVNGLGEQYF. In DNA, the CDR3 is TGTGCCAGCAGTGAAGTGAACGGGCTGGGCGAGCAGTACTTC.

The chain has TRBV30 and TRBJ1-4; D is unresolved. Germline V lookup: CDR1 GTSNPN, CDR2 SVGIG (reference sequence). The CDR3 totals 13 residues. The V end lost 1 base, the J end lost 8 bases, and 11 bases lay between the germline ends. CDR3 bases: TGTGCCTGGAGTGCTGGGGTAGGGGAAAAACTGTTTTTT. Protein: CAWSAGVGEKLFF. The full variable domain, in which reference TRBV30 and TRBJ1-4 provide the parts outside the CDR3, is SQTIHQWPATLVQPVGSPLSLECTVEGTSNPNLYWYRQAAGRGLQLLFYSVGIGQISSEVPQNLSASRPQDRQFILSSKKLLLSDSGFYLCAWSAGVGEKLFFGSGTQLSVL.

The chain combines TRBV7-2 with TRBJ1-3; unclear D gene. In germline, CDR1 is SGHTA, CDR2 FQGNSA. CDR3 length: 13 residues. V shed 1 base and J shed 7 bases, with 8 bases lying between them. CDR3 loop: CASSLGVVNTIYF. CDR3 in DNA: TGTGCCAGCAGCTTAGGGGTAGTCAACACCATATATTTT.

This clonotype was seen more than once but under ten times. The chain joins TRBV9 to TRBJ2-6; D uncertain. The CDR3 loop spans 15 amino acids. Looked up from germline, CDR1 is SGDLS and CDR2 is YYNGEE. With 5 bases removed from V and 1 base from J, the gap between germline ends came to 10 bases. The DNA for the CDR3 is TGTGCCAGCAGTGAAGGAATGTCTGGGGCCAACGTCCTGACTTTC. Translating it yields CASSEGMSGANVLTF.

This clonotype was seen at least ten times. The J gene is TRBJ2-7, the V gene TRBV6-2 or TRBV6-3, with D perhaps TRBD1 or TRBD2 (6 bases each). V dropped 0 bases and J dropped 2 bases, with 11 bases sitting between them. Germline-derived CDR1 and CDR2 are MNHEY and SVGEGT. This CDR3 is 15 amino acids long. The CDR3 is CASSYSWRGAYEQYF. CDR3 bases: TGTGCCAGCAGTTACTCGTGGAGGGGGGCCTACGAGCAGTACTTC.

This clonotype was seen only a few times. The V and J genes are TRBV28 and TRBJ1-4; 7 positions agree with TRBD1. The CDR3 is 15 residues long. Looked up from germline, CDR1 is MDHEN and CDR2 is SYDVKM. V dropped 5 bases and J dropped 3; count of bases not matched to a gene: 6. The DNA for the CDR3 is TGTGCCAGCAGTCCTGACAGGGTGGCTAATGAAAAACTGTTTTTT. Amino acids: CASSPDRVANEKLFF.

This clonotype came up a few times. The chain uses TRBV9 and TRBJ2-1; a possible D gene is TRBD2 (6 bases). The germline V gene encodes CDR1 SGDLS and CDR2 YYNGEE. The CDR3 spans 15 residues. Trimming took 0 bases from V and 9 from J, leaving 16 bases between them. For the CDR3, the DNA is TGTGCCAGCAGCGTAGAGGGACTTGCAACTGGTGAGCAGTTCTTC. Amino acid sequence: CASSVEGLATGEQFF.